The clone carrying this T cell receptor (beta chain) was seen a few times. This specimen belongs to a study of shared clonotypes between healthy human individuals. Repertoires were generated with immunoSEQ multiplex PCR, while TCRdb's copy carries only in-frame clones and drops some. The sample lists about 990,000 clones, roughly 74% seen once, with around 0.6% in the top ten. Looked up from germline, CDR1 is SNHLY and CDR2 is FYNNEI. V lost 10 bases, J lost 9 bases, and 9 bases lay in between. The CDR3 totals 9 residues. Sequenced material: memory CD4+ T cells from PBMCs. The subset was: CD45RA-negative fraction. The sequence derives from a man between 18 and 29 years old in good health. Some clones in this sample may be carry-over from other donors' samples. The genes are TRBV2 and TRBJ1-1; D is undetermined. Here the CDR3 DNA reads TGTGCCATCGACACCAAAGCTTTCTTT. It translates to CAIDTKAFF.